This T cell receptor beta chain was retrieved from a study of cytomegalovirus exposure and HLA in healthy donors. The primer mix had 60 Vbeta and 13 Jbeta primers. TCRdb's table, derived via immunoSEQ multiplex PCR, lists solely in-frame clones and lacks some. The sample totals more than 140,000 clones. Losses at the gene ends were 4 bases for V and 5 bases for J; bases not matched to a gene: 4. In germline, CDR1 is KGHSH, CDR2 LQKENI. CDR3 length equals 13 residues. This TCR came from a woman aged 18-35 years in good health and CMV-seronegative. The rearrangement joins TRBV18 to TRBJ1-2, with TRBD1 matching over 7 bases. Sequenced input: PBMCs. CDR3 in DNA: TGTGCCAGCTCACAAGGACAGGAGTATGGCTACACCTTC. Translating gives CASSQGQEYGYTF. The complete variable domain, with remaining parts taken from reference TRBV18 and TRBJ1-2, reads NAGVMQNPRHLVRRRGQEARLRCSPMKGHSHVYWYRQLPEEGLKFMVYLQKENIIDESGMPKERFSAEFPKEGPSILRIQQVVRGDSAAYFCASSQGQEYGYTFGSGTRLTVV.